The TCR beta chain described here comes from a study of blood T cell repertoires in COVID-19 (dated by TCRdb to 2018 to 2020). At the level of the whole study: Samples covering the acute and convalescent phases of COVID-19 were provided by collaborators in the United States, Italy and Spain. The prospective study material was composed of cDNA or gDNA derived from T cells, B-cell-depleted T cells, or PBMCs. Deeply sampled blood TCRbeta repertoires from subjects exposed to, actively infected with, or recovered from COVID-19 were included in the dataset. The repertoires were released in a freely available public database intended as a resource for research on the immune response to SARS-CoV-2. The samples were drawn from two sources: the first 160 participants of the ongoing ImmuneRACE study, and 950 to 1,500 subjects contributed by 6 global collaborators. A de-identified subject ID, COVID-19 status, age in years and sex were almost always included in the sample metadata. HLA class I and class II types, where available, came from metadata supplied by the sample provider rather than from assay-based typing.

In Seattle, one collaborating source enrolled patients while the infection was active and tracked those patients longitudinally over the course of disease. Each collaborating institution followed its own protocols to collect whole blood in K2EDTA tubes. Collaborator samples were shipped for TCRbeta analysis as frozen whole blood, isolated PBMCs, or DNA extracted from either sample type. Worth noting for this clone: This receptor's antigen is unknown. No base quality information exists; no much larger clone differs at one position.

As encoded in the germline V gene, CDR1 is SGHTA while CDR2 is FQGNSA. V loses 0 bases of germline sequence and J loses 1 base, and the interval between the two ends is 15 bases. The CDR3 numbers 17 residues from cysteine through phenylalanine. The sequence is cut down to CDR3 DNA, 51 bases in frame from base 1. TCRbeta CDR3 regions were amplified from genomic DNA by means of the immunoSEQ Assay, a bias-controlled multiplex PCR. The study's processing was this. The number of nucleated cells in each sample was estimated by amplification of reference gene primers within the assay. To quantify the absolute abundance of each unique TCRbeta CDR3 rearrangement, sequence reads were collapsed and filtered. For each sample, productive Simpson clonality was calculated as the square root of Simpson's diversity index over productive rearrangements. TCRdb took this table from immuneACCESS and kept in-frame rearrangements with V and J called. Such tables lack part of the clones; where checked against another copy, unresolved V genes explain under half of the gap, and the rest is unexplained. That table is the source of V, J and clone size, and D and trimming were worked out from the DNA. For this sample there are 250,000 to 300,000 clones; roughly nine tenths appear just once. 10% to 15% of the sample goes to the ten largest clones.

The paper's findings and limits, for the study overall: How much clinical and demographic metadata was included differed by source and by participant, and the metadata was provided uncurated.

Sequenced material: peripheral blood. The chain couples TRBV7-2 to TRBJ2-5; the D gene is not confidently resolved. This receptor was identified in a woman aged 30 to 39 with COVID-19, enrolled during active disease. In nucleotides, the sequence is TGTGCCAGCAGCTTAGCAGCCGGGTGGGTGCCCCAAGAGACCCAGTACTTC. Its protein reads: CASSLAAGWVPQETQYF. The reference TRBV7-2 and TRBJ2-5 proteins fill in what lies around the CDR3, so the full variable domain reads GAGVSQSPSNKVTEKGKDVELRCDPISGHTALYWYRQSLGQGLEFLIYFQGNSAPDKSGLPSDRFSAERTGGSVSTLTIQRTQQEDSAVYLCASSLAAGWVPQETQYFGPGTRLLVL.